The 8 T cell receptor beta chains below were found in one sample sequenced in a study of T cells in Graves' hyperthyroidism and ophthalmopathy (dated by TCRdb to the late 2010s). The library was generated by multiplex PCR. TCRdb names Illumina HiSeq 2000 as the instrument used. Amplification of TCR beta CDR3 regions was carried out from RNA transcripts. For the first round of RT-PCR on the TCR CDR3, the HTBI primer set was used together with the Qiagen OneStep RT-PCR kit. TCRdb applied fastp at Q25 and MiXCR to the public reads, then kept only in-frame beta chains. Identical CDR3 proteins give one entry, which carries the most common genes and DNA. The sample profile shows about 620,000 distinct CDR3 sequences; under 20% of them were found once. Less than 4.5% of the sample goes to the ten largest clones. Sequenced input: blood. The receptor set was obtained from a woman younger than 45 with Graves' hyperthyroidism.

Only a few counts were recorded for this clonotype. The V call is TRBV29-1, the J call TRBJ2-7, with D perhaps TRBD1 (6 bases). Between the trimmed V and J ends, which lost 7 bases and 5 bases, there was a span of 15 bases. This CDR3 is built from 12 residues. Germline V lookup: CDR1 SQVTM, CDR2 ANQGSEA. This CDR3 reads CSGRGAYDEQYF. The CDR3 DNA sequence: TGCAGCGGCAGGGGTGCCTACGACGAGCAGTACTTC.

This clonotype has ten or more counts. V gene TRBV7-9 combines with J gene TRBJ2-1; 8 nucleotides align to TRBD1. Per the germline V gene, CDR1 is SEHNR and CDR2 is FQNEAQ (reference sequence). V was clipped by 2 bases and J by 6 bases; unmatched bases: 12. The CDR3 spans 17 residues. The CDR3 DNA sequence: TGTGCCAGCAGCTTACAGAGCGTCCGGGACAGGTTCAATGAGCAGTTCTTC. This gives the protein CASSLQSVRDRFNEQFF. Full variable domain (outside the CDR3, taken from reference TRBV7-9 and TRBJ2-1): DTGVSQNPRHKITKRGQNVTFRCDPISEHNRLYWYRQTLGQGPEFLTYFQNEAQLEKSRLLSDRFSAERPKGSFSTLEIQRTEQGDSAMYLCASSLQSVRDRFNEQFFGPGTRLTVL.

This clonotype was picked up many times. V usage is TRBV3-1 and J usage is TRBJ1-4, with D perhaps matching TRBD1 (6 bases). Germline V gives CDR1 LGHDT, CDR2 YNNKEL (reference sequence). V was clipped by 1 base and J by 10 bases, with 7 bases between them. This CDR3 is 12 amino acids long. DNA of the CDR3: TGTGCCAGCAGCCAAGTAGGGGGAAAACTGTTTTTT. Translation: CASSQVGGKLFF.

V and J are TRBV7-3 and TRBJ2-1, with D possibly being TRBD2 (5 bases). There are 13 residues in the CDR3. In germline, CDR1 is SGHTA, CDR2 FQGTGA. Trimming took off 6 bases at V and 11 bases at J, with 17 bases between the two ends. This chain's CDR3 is CASSLSEGRQQFF. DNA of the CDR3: TGTGCCAGCAGTTTGAGTGAGGGTCGTCAGCAGTTCTTC.

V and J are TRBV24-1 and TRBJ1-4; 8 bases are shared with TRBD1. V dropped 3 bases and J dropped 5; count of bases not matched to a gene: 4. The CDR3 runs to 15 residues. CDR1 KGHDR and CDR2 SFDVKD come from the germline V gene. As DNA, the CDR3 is TGTGCCACCAGTGATGTGGGACAGGCCAATGAAAAACTGTTTTTT. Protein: CATSDVGQANEKLFF.

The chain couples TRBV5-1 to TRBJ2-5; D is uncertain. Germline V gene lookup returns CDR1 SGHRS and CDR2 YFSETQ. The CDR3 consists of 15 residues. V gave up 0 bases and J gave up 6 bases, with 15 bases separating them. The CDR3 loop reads CASSLGEYRGKTQYF. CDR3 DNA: TGCGCCAGCAGCTTGGGAGAGTACCGAGGAAAGACCCAGTACTTC.

CDR3 nucleotide sequence: TGTGCCAGCACCCTGCGGGGACTCCCTGGGGAGCTGTTTTTT. This codes for CASTLRGLPGELFF. The V and J genes are TRBV12-3 or TRBV12-4 and TRBJ2-2, with D possibly TRBD2 on 6 matching bases. Trimming shortened V by 7 bases and J by 8 bases, and 17 bases separated the two germline ends. This CDR3 is built from 14 residues.

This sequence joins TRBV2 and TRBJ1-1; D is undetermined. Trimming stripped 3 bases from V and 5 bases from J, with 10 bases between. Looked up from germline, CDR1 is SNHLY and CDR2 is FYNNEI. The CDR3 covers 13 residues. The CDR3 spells CASSDVGGTEAFF. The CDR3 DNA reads TGTGCCAGCAGTGATGTGGGAGGGACTGAAGCTTTCTTT.